This T cell receptor (beta chain) was obtained from a study of T cells in Graves' hyperthyroidism and ophthalmopathy. This clonotype appeared many times. TCR beta CDR3 regions were amplified from RNA. TCR CDR3 regions were first amplified by RT-PCR with HTBI primers. TCRdb processed the multiplex PCR reads anew with MiXCR; each CDR3 protein has one entry. The sample contains about 480,000 distinct CDR3 sequences, around 14% of which appear only once. Looked up from germline, CDR1 is SQVTM and CDR2 is ANQGSEA. After removal of 6 bases from V and 4 bases from J, the junction contained 9 bases not matched to a gene. The CDR3 is 14 residues long.

This chain connects TRBV29-1 to TRBJ1-2; TRBD1 matches at 9 bases. The sample was blood. The origin of this receptor is a woman aged 18-30 years with Graves' hyperthyroidism. CDR3 residues: CSVVQGAGSYGYTF. CDR3 DNA: TGCAGCGTCGTACAGGGGGCGGGGAGCTATGGCTACACCTTC.